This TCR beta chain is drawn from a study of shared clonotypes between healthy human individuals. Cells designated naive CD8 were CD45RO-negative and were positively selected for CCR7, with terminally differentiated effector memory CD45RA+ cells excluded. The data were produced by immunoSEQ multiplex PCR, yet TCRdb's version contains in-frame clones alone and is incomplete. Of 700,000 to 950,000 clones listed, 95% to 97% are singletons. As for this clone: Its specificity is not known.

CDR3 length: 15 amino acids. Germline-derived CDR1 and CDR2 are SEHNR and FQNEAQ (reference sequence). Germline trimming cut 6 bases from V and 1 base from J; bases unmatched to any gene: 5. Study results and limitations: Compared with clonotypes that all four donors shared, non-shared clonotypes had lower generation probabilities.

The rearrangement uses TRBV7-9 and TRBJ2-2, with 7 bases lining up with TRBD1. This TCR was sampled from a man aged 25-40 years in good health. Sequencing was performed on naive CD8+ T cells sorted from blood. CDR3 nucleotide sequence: TGTGCCAGCAGGAGACAGGGTTGGAACACCGGGGAGCTGTTTTTT. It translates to CASRRQGWNTGELFF.